Each of the 21 T cell receptor beta chains below was sequenced from the same sample in a study of PD-1 blockade in classical Hodgkin lymphoma. Here immunoSEQ multiplex PCR was the method, and the copy in TCRdb shows in-frame clones only, minus some. This sample has tens of thousands of clones; approximately 91% occur once, and the top ten carry 4.5% to 6%. Sample time point: newly diagnosed, previously untreated cHL patient sample. Sample: peripheral blood mononuclear cells (PBMCs). The receptors derive from a human donor with classical Hodgkin lymphoma.

On this clone: Other DNA variants within this sample encode the same CDR3. The chain is built from TRBV2 and TRBJ2-5; no firm D call. V was trimmed by 4 bases and J by 2 bases, leaving 5 bases between them. Germline V gene data show CDR1 as SNHLY and CDR2 as FYNNEI. This CDR3 has 12 amino acids. The chain's CDR3 is CASSVSQETQYF. In nucleotides, the CDR3 is TGTGCCAGCAGTGTTTCGCAAGAGACCCAGTACTTC. Full variable domain (outside the CDR3, taken from reference TRBV2 and TRBJ2-5): EPEVTQTPSHQVTQMGQEVILRCVPISNHLYFYWYRQILGQKVEFLVSFYNNEISEKSEIFDDQFSVERPDGSNFTLKIRSTKLEDSAMYFCASSVSQETQYFGPGTRLLVL.

The chain carries TRBV7-9 and TRBJ1-1; TRBD1 matches at 7 bases. Trimming cost V 5 bases and J 11 bases; bases outside gene matches: 14. The CDR3 is made up of 14 amino acids. CDR1 is SEHNR, CDR2 FQNEAQ, per germline (reference sequence). The CDR3, as DNA: TGTGCCAGCAGCCCTAGCGGACAGGAAACGACCGCTTTCTTT. Residues: CASSPSGQETTAFF. The whole variable domain, filled in from reference TRBV7-9 and TRBJ1-1, reads DTGVSQNPRHKITKRGQNVTFRCDPISEHNRLYWYRQTLGQGPEFLTYFQNEAQLEKSRLLSDRFSAERPKGSFSTLEIQRTEQGDSAMYLCASSPSGQETTAFFGQGTRLTVV.

The CDR3 reads CASAPLNNEQFF. The CDR3 DNA sequence: TGTGCCAGCGCTCCACTGAACAATGAGCAGTTCTTC. The rearrangement joins TRBV27 to TRBJ2-1; D ambiguous. Germline CDR1 reads MNHEY; CDR2 reads SMNVEV (reference sequence). The CDR3 is 12 residues long. Trimming took 8 bases from V and 5 from J, leaving 10 bases between them.

V usage is TRBV7-9 and J usage is TRBJ2-1, with D unclear. The CDR3 spans 13 residues. Germline V CDR1 and CDR2: SEHNR, FQNEAQ (reference sequence). V was shortened by 1 base and J by 8 bases, with 9 bases between the two germline ends. The DNA of the CDR3 is TGTGCCAGCAGCTTAGAGAGAGGCGATGAGCAGTTCTTC. Protein sequence: CASSLERGDEQFF. The full variable domain, its missing parts supplied by reference TRBV7-9 and TRBJ2-1, is DTGVSQNPRHKITKRGQNVTFRCDPISEHNRLYWYRQTLGQGPEFLTYFQNEAQLEKSRLLSDRFSAERPKGSFSTLEIQRTEQGDSAMYLCASSLERGDEQFFGPGTRLTVL.

The rearrangement links TRBV30 to TRBJ1-3; no reliable D call. CDR1 is GTSNPN, CDR2 SVGIG, per germline (reference sequence). This CDR3 is 20 amino acids long. V lost 0 bases and J lost 0, with 24 bases in between. In DNA, the CDR3 is TGTGCCTGGAGTGTAAATTTAGGCTTTAGCTCAAGGGCCTCTGGAAACACCATATATTTT. Amino acid sequence: CAWSVNLGFSSRASGNTIYF.

V and J are TRBV6-5 and TRBJ2-3; D is ambiguous. V gave up 0 bases and J gave up 2 bases, with 9 bases separating them. The CDR3 extends over 15 amino acids. Germline assignment: CDR1 MNHEY and CDR2 SVGAGI. CDR3 amino acids: CASSYSETFTDTQYF. The DNA of the CDR3 is TGTGCCAGCAGTTACTCTGAAACGTTCACAGATACGCAGTATTTT.

V gene TRBV6-6 combines with J gene TRBJ2-7, with TRBD2 matching over 12 bases. Germline V CDR1 and CDR2: MNHNY, SVGAGI (reference sequence). The junction had 3 bases not matched to a gene; V was cut back by 5 bases and J by 4 bases. This CDR3 spans 14 amino acids. The CDR3 nucleotides are TGTGCCAGCAGTACCGGGACTAGCGGGTACGAGCAGTACTTC. This codes for CASSTGTSGYEQYF.

V usage is TRBV2 and J usage is TRBJ1-5; weak D call: TRBD1 (5 bases). Per the germline V gene, CDR1 is SNHLY and CDR2 is FYNNEI. CDR3 length: 15 residues. V was trimmed by 1 base and J by 4 bases, leaving 11 bases between them. The CDR3 coding sequence is TGTGCCAGCAGTGAAGACAGGCACCCTAATCAGCCCCAGCATTTT. Protein product: CASSEDRHPNQPQHF.

This clone has just a few counts. The CDR3 coding sequence is TGTGCCAGCAGAGACAACAGGGGCTATGGCTACACCTTC. Encoded protein: CASRDNRGYGYTF. The chain joins TRBV11-3 to TRBJ1-2, with TRBD1 matching 7 bases. The CDR3 runs 13 residues. Germline trimming cut 6 bases from V and 4 bases from J; bases unmatched to any gene: 5. Germline assignment: CDR1 SGHNT and CDR2 YENEEA.

This clone was counted a single time. Other DNA sequences in this specimen translate into the identical CDR3. The genes are TRBV11-3 and TRBJ2-7; D is tentatively TRBD1 or TRBD2 (5 bases each). CDR1 and CDR2 from the germline V gene are SGHNT and YENEEA. The V end was cut by 1 base, the J end by 7 bases, with 17 bases between. The CDR3 spans 15 residues. In DNA form, the CDR3 reads TGTGCCAGCAGCTTAGGGGGGTCCTCCAAGGCTGAGCAGTACTTC. As protein: CASSLGGSSKAEQYF.

The chain is built from TRBV6-6 and TRBJ2-5, with D unresolved. Trimming removed 1 base at V and 1 base at J, with 7 bases between. Germline CDR1 MNHNY, CDR2 SVGAGI (reference sequence). CDR3 length equals 14 residues. This CDR3 reads CASSYFSAQETQYF. The DNA of the CDR3 is TGTGCCAGCAGTTACTTCAGCGCCCAAGAGACCCAGTACTTC.

The chain joins TRBV29-1 to TRBJ1-1; tentatively, D is TRBD1 (5 bases). The CDR3 sequence is 15 residues long. CDR1 and CDR2 (germline): SQVTM, ANQGSEA. V was cut by 2 bases and J by 4 bases, with 17 bases left in between. The CDR3 spells CSVELLGLGGTEAFF. Here the CDR3 DNA reads TGCAGCGTTGAACTTCTCGGGCTGGGGGGCACTGAAGCTTTCTTT.

This clone was found once. This sequence joins TRBV18 and TRBJ1-1, with TRBD1 as a possible D gene (5 bases). CDR1 KGHSH and CDR2 LQKENI come from the germline V gene. The CDR3 is 14 residues long. V lost 6 bases and J lost 3, with 14 bases in between. The CDR3 here is CASSPGWGDTEAFF. The CDR3 nucleotides read TGTGCCAGCTCTCCTGGTTGGGGGGACACTGAAGCTTTCTTT.

This clone was detected once. The chain is built from TRBV7-9 and TRBJ1-1; TRBD1 matches at 9 bases. V lost 3 bases, J lost 0 bases, and 2 bases stayed unmatched. The CDR3 has 15 residues. The germline gives CDR1 SEHNR, CDR2 FQNEAQ (reference sequence). The DNA of the CDR3 is TGTGCCAGCAGCTTCGGGACAGGGCTGAACACTGAAGCTTTCTTT. Its translation is CASSFGTGLNTEAFF.

The chain is built from TRBV15 and TRBJ2-7, with 7 nucleotides matching TRBD1. Germline CDR1 is LNHNV and CDR2 is YYDKDF (reference sequence). The CDR3 has 15 residues. Unmatched junction bases numbered 6, after V lost 0 bases and J lost 4 bases. The CDR3 nucleotides read TGTGCCACCAGCAGAGAGAGGGGGCAAATGTACGAGCAGTACTTC. This translates into CATSRERGQMYEQYF.

The chain has TRBV10-1 and TRBJ2-3; 10 bases agree with TRBD2. J was trimmed by 4 bases and V by 3 bases; bases with no gene match: 7. The CDR3 totals 16 residues. Germline V gives CDR1 WNHNN, CDR2 SYGVQD (reference sequence). CDR3 sequence reads: CASSDSGRADADTQYF. The CDR3 DNA is TGCGCCAGCAGTGACAGCGGGAGGGCCGATGCAGATACGCAGTATTTT.

The chain has TRBV7-3 and TRBJ1-3; D uncertain. V lost 5 bases and J lost 0, with 11 bases in between. From germline, CDR1 is SGHTA and CDR2 FQGTGA. The CDR3 is 15 amino acids. CDR3: CASSAMGFSGNTIYF. CDR3 coding DNA: TGTGCCAGCAGCGCCATGGGTTTCTCTGGAAACACCATATATTTT.

This rearrangement joins TRBV2 to TRBJ1-5; possible D gene TRBD1, 5 bases. Germline V gives CDR1 SNHLY, CDR2 FYNNEI. CDR3 length equals 15 residues. The V end was cut by 7 bases, the J end by 2 bases, with 15 bases between. The CDR3 region has the DNA TGTGCCAGCAAGGGAATGGGGGGGGGCAATCAGCCCCAGCATTTT. Protein: CASKGMGGGNQPQHF.

This clone was recorded a few times. The V call is TRBV6-1, the J call TRBJ1-5; 8 nucleotides match TRBD1. The length of the CDR3 is 15 residues. CDR1 is MNHNS and CDR2 is SASEGT in the germline V gene. Losses at the gene ends were 2 bases for V and 6 bases for J; bases not matched to a gene: 6. CDR3: CASSEHTGGGQPQHF. The CDR3 DNA reads TGTGCCAGCAGTGAACACACAGGGGGAGGTCAGCCCCAGCATTTT.

The chain has TRBV9 and TRBJ2-7; D is uncertain. CDR1 is SGDLS and CDR2 is YYNGEE in the germline V gene. Trimming shortened V by 3 bases and J by 0 bases, and 10 bases separated the two germline ends. The CDR3 consists of 14 residues. The chain's CDR3 is CASSAYLSSYEQYF. CDR3 in DNA: TGTGCCAGCAGCGCCTATCTGTCCTCCTACGAGCAGTACTTC.

The rearrangement links TRBV5-8 to TRBJ1-2; no reliable D call. CDR3 length: 13 residues. The V end was cut by 4 bases, the J end by 7 bases, with 14 bases between. Germline CDR1 is SGHTS and CDR2 is YDEGEE. DNA of the CDR3: TGTGCCAGCAGCAGCCTCCCGATTGTTGGCTACACCTTC. This encodes CASSSLPIVGYTF.